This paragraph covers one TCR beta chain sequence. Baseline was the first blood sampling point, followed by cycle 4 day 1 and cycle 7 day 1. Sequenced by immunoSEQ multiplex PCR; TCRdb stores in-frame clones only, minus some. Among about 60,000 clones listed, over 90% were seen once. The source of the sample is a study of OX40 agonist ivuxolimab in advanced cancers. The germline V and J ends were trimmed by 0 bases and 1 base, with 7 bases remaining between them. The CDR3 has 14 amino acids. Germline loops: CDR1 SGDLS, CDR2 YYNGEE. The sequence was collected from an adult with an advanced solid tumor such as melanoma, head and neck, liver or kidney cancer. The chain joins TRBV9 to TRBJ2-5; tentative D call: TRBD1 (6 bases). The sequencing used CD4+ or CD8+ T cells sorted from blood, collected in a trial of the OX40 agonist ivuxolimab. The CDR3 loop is CASSVEDSQETQYF. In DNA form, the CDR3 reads TGTGCCAGCAGCGTAGAGGACAGCCAAGAGACCCAGTACTTC.